These T cell receptor beta chains were read from a single sample in a study of early T cells in non-severe SARS-CoV-2 infection. Via MiXCR, TCRdb re-called the 5' RACE reads, giving one row per CDR3 protein. This table has approximately 88,000 distinct CDR3 sequences, roughly an eighth appearing once. Sequencing was performed on whole blood. The receptor source for this set is an adult who was a healthcare worker with PCR-confirmed SARS-CoV-2 infection or an uninfected control (not recorded which). Both conserved end residues are part of each CDR3. Fields, in order: CDR3 protein, CDR3 DNA, clone size, V gene, J gene, D gene. A D gene is named only where the DNA matches it firmly. Some rows mark clone size as missing; the rest say once, few, many or name a class of expanded clone.

CATSEGPGLGQETQYF,TGTGCCACCTCGGAAGGTCCGGGACTAGGTCAAGAGACCCAGTACTTC,few,TRBV10-3,TRBJ2-5,TRBD2
CATSSAQTPLHF,TGTGCCACCAGCAGCGCCCAGACACCCCTCCACTTT,.,TRBV15,TRBJ1-6,.
CASSQARGRTKNIQYF,TGCGCCAGCAGCCAAGCACGGGGAAGGACCAAAAACATTCAGTACTTC,few,TRBV4-3,TRBJ2-4,.
CASSLVRGNTEAFF,TGTGCCAGCAGCTTAGTGCGGGGGAACACTGAAGCTTTCTTT,.,TRBV7-9,TRBJ1-1,.
CASSYLRGGSYNEQFF,TGTGCCAGCAGTTATCTCCGGGGGGGGTCCTACAATGAGCAGTTCTTC,many,TRBV6-5,TRBJ2-1,TRBD2
CATAGQGIDTQYF,TGTGCCACCGCGGGACAGGGCATTGATACGCAGTATTTT,.,TRBV12-3/TRBV12-4,TRBJ2-3,TRBD1
CASSFYMLGPGNTEAFF,TGCGCCAGCAGCTTTTATATGCTCGGTCCGGGAAACACTGAAGCTTTCTTT,few,TRBV5-1,TRBJ1-1,.
CASSLVGGRAETQYF,TGTGCCAGCAGCTTAGTTGGGGGGCGGGCAGAGACCCAGTACTTC,many,TRBV7-8,TRBJ2-5,.
CASSLGVGSSGNTIYF,TGTGCCAGCAGCTTGGGGGTAGGGAGCTCTGGAAACACCATATATTTT,many,TRBV7-6,TRBJ1-3,.
CSTTPPGRIYGYTF,TGCAGTACGACCCCCCCGGGACGGATCTATGGCTACACCTTC,few,TRBV20-1,TRBJ1-2,.
CAIGQGQETQYF,TGTGCCATCGGACAGGGACAAGAGACCCAGTACTTC,.,TRBV10-3,TRBJ2-5,TRBD1
CASSLGTGAFF,TGTGCCAGCAGCCTGGGGACAGGAGCTTTCTTT,.,TRBV28,TRBJ1-1,TRBD1
CASSPGGGREQFF,TGTGCCAGCAGCCCCGGGGGCGGGCGTGAGCAGTTCTTC,few,TRBV11-1,TRBJ2-1,.
CASSGIPGLGDTQYF,TGTGCCAGCAGCGGAATACCGGGACTAGGAGATACGCAGTATTTT,many,TRBV9,TRBJ2-3,TRBD2
CASSELGNTEAFF,TGTGCCAGCAGTGAACTGGGGAACACTGAAGCTTTCTTT,many,TRBV2,TRBJ1-1,.
CASRVDTYTGELFF,TGCGCCAGCAGAGTGGACACCTACACCGGGGAGCTGTTTTTT,.,TRBV5-1,TRBJ2-2,.
CATSRATGWNNQPQHF,TGTGCCACCAGCAGAGCGACGGGATGGAACAATCAGCCCCAGCATTTT,many,TRBV15,TRBJ1-5,.
CASNEEGGLTYTNYGYTF,TGTGCCAGCAATGAAGAAGGGGGCCTCACATATACTAACTATGGCTACACCTTC,.,TRBV6-1,TRBJ1-2,TRBD1
CSASQGGSPLHF,TGCAGTGCTAGCCAGGGTGGGTCACCCCTCCACTTT,many,TRBV20-1,TRBJ1-6,.
CASSYSTPGGGHTQYF,TGTGCCAGCAGTTACTCGACTCCTGGGGGGGGACATACGCAGTATTTT,many,TRBV6-5,TRBJ2-3,TRBD2
CASSRAGGPRNEQFF,TGTGCCAGTAGTAGAGCGGGGGGGCCGAGGAATGAGCAGTTCTTC,.,TRBV19,TRBJ2-1,TRBD2
CASSFGRAQETQYF,TGCGCCAGCAGCTTTGGCAGGGCCCAAGAGACCCAGTACTTC,many,TRBV5-1,TRBJ2-5,.
CASSLQGSFTDTQYF,TGTGCCAGCAGCTTACAGGGTTCCTTCACAGATACGCAGTATTTT,many,TRBV5-4,TRBJ2-3,.
CAWSVRGRANTQYF,TGTGCCTGGAGTGTACGTGGCAGGGCAAATACGCAGTATTTT,many,TRBV30,TRBJ2-3,.
CASSPAPRGIRETQYF,TGTGCCAGCAGCCCCGCCCCCAGGGGGATAAGGGAGACCCAGTACTTC,many,TRBV11-2,TRBJ2-5,TRBD1
CAWGISHNEQFF,TGTGCCTGGGGAATCTCACACAATGAGCAGTTCTTC,many,TRBV30,TRBJ2-1,.
CASSPGTDSFREQYF,TGTGCCAGCAGTCCCGGGACAGACTCCTTCCGGGAGCAGTACTTC,.,TRBV9,TRBJ2-7,TRBD1
CASSLVEEARNEQFF,TGTGCCAGCAGCTTAGTCGAGGAGGCGCGCAATGAGCAGTTCTTC,.,TRBV11-2,TRBJ2-1,.
CASSPGRNNSPLHF,TGTGCCAGCAGCCCGGGACGGAATAATTCACCCCTCCACTTT,few,TRBV5-6,TRBJ1-6,.
CASSLKQGNIQYF,TGTGCCAGCAGCCTAAAACAGGGGAACATTCAGTACTTC,.,TRBV11-2,TRBJ2-4,TRBD1
CASSTESSYNEQFF,TGTGCCAGCAGTACAGAAAGCTCCTACAATGAGCAGTTCTTC,.,TRBV6-4,TRBJ2-1,.
CASRPDRGGEETQYF,TGTGCCAGCAGGCCGGACAGGGGAGGGGAGGAGACCCAGTACTTC,many,TRBV2,TRBJ2-5,TRBD1
CASSLTPRLAGPTDTQYF,TGTGCCAGCAGTCTCACCCCCCGGCTAGCGGGGCCCACAGATACGCAGTATTTT,.,TRBV27,TRBJ2-3,TRBD2
CASSPVRGSTDTQYF,TGTGCCAGCAGTCCCGTGCGGGGGAGCACAGATACGCAGTATTTT,few,TRBV12-3/TRBV12-4,TRBJ2-3,TRBD2
CASSSSPGNYGYTF,TGTGCCAGCAGTTCAAGCCCAGGGAACTATGGCTACACCTTC,.,TRBV27,TRBJ1-2,.
CASLLRGGLEDTQYF,TGTGCCAGCCTTCTAAGGGGAGGTTTGGAAGATACGCAGTATTTT,.,TRBV6-2/TRBV6-3,TRBJ2-3,.
CSALAPRGGQSYEQYF,TGCAGTGCTCTAGCCCCTCGGGGGGGCCAATCCTACGAGCAGTACTTC,many,TRBV20-1,TRBJ2-7,TRBD2
CASSGSDTIYF,TGTGCCAGTTCAGGTTCGGACACCATATATTTT,.,TRBV6-5,TRBJ1-3,.
CASSYLGGQSGTDTQYF,TGTGCCAGCAGTTACCTAGGGGGGCAGTCAGGAACAGATACGCAGTATTTT,.,TRBV6-5,TRBJ2-3,.
CASSRNNRVRAEAFF,TGTGCCAGCAGTCGCAACAACAGGGTTCGCGCTGAAGCTTTCTTT,many,TRBV12-3/TRBV12-4,TRBJ1-1,.